Only one count was recorded for the clone carrying this T cell receptor beta chain. The record originates from a study of OX40 agonist ivuxolimab in advanced cancers. TCRdb's table, derived via immunoSEQ multiplex PCR, lists solely in-frame clones and lacks some. The sample holds about 18,000 clones, 70% to 90% seen once. This CDR3 has 13 residues. CDR1 and CDR2 from the germline V gene are MDHEN and SYDVKM. Losses at the gene ends were 10 bases for V and 7 bases for J; bases not matched to a gene: 4. This chain links TRBV28 with TRBJ2-1; 13 bases match TRBD2. Sequences were derived from CD4+ or CD8+ T cells sorted from blood, sampled in a trial of the OX40 agonist ivuxolimab. This TCR was recovered from an adult with an advanced solid tumor such as melanoma, head and neck, liver or kidney cancer. This chain's CDR3 is CATGLAGENEQFF. The CDR3, as DNA: TGTGCCACCGGACTAGCGGGAGAGAATGAGCAGTTCTTC.